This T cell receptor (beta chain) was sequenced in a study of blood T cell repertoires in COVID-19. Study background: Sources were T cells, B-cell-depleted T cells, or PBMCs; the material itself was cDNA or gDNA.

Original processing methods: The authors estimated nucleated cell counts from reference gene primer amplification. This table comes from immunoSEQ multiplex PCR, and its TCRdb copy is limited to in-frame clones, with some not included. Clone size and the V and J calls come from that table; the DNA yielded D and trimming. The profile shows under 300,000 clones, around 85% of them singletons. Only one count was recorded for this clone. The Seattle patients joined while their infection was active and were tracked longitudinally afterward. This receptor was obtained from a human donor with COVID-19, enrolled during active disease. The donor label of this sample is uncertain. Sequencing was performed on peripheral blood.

In DNA, the CDR3 is TGTGCCAGTAGTCAGGGGTGGAACACCGGGGAGCTGTTTTTT. It yields the protein CASSQGWNTGELFF. This chain uses TRBV19 with TRBJ2-2, with TRBD1 as a possible D gene (6 bases). The CDR3 is 14 residues long. The germline V gene has CDR1 LNHDA and CDR2 SQIVND (reference sequence). V was shortened by 5 bases and J by 1 base, with 8 bases between the two germline ends. The full variable domain, completed using reference TRBV19 and TRBJ2-2, is DGGITQSPKYLFRKEGQNVTLSCEQNLNHDAMYWYRQDPGQGLRLIYYSQIVNDFQKGDIAEGYSVSREKKESFPLTVTSAQKNPTAFYLCASSQGWNTGELFFGEGSRLTVL.